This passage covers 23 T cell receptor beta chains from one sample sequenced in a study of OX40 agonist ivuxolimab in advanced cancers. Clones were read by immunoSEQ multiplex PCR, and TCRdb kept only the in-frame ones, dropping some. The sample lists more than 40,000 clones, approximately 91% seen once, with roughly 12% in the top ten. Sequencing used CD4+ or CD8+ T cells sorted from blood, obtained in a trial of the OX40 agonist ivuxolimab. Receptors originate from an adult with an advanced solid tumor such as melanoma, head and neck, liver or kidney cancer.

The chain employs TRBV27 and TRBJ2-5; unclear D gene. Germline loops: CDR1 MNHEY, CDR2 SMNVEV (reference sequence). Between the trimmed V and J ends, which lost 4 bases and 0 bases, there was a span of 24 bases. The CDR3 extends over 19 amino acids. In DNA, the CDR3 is TGTGCCAGCAGTTCCTCTGCTCATCTGGCCGAGGTACACCAAGAGACCCAGTACTTC. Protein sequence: CASSSSAHLAEVHQETQYF.

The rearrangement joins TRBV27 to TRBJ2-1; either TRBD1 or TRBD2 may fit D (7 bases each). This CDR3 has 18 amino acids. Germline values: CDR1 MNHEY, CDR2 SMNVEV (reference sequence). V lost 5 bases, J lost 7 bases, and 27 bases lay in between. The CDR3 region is CASSNQGGYYSGSNEQFF. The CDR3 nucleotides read TGTGCCAGCAGTAATCAGGGGGGGTACTACAGCGGGTCGAATGAGCAGTTCTTC.

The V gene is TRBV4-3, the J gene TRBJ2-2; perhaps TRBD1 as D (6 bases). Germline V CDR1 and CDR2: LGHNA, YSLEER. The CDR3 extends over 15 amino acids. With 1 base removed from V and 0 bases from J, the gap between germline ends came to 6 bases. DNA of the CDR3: TGCGCCAGCAGCCAAGGGACAGCGAACACCGGGGAGCTGTTTTTT. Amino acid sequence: CASSQGTANTGELFF.

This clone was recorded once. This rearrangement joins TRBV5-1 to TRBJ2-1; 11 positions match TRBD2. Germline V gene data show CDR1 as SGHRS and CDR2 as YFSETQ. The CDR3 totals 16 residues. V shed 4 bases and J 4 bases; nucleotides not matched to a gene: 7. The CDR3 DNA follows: TGCGCCAGCAGCCCGGCTAGCGGGGGGATATACAATGAGCAGTTCTTC. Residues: CASSPASGGIYNEQFF.

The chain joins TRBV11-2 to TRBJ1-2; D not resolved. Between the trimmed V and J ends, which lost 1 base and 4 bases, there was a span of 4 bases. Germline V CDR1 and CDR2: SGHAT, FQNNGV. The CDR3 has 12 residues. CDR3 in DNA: TGTGCCAGCAGCTTAGGGCTCTATGGCTACACCTTC. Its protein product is CASSLGLYGYTF.

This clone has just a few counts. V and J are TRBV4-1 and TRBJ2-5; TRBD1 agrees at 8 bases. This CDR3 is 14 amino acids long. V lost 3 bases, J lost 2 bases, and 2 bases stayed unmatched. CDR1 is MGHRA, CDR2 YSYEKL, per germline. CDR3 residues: CASSQDRAQETQYF. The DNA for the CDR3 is TGCGCCAGCAGCCAGGACAGGGCGCAAGAGACCCAGTACTTC.

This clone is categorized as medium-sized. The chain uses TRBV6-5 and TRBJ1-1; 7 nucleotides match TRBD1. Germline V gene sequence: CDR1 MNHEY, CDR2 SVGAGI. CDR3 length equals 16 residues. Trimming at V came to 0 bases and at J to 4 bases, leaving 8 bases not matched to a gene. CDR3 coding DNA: TGTGCCAGCAGTTACTCCCGACAGGGTGGGGGCACTGAAGCTTTCTTT. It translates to CASSYSRQGGGTEAFF.

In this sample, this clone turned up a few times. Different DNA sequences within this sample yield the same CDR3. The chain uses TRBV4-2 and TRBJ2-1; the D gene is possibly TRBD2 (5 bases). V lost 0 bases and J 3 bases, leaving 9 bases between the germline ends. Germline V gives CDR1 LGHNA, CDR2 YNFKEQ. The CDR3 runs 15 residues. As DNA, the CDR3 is TGTGCCAGCAGCCAAGATGGTAGCGACTACAATGAGCAGTTCTTC. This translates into CASSQDGSDYNEQFF.

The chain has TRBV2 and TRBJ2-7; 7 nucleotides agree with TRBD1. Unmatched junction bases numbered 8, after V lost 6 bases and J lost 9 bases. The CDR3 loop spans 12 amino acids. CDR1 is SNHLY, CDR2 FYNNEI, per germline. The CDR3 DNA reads TGTGCCAGCAGGGACAGGCCGGACGGGCAGTACTTC. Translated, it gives CASRDRPDGQYF.

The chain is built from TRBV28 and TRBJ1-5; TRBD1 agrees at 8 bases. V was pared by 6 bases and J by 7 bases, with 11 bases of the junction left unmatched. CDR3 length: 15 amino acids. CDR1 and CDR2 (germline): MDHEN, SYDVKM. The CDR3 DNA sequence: TGTGCCAGCAGAGCAGGGGGCCCACGGGGCCAGCCCCAGCATTTT. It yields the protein CASRAGGPRGQPQHF.

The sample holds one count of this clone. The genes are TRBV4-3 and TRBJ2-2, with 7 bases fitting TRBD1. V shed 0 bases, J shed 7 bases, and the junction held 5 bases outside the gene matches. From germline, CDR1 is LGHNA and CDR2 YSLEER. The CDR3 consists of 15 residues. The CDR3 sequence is CASSQDRGTGGELFF. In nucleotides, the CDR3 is TGCGCCAGCAGCCAAGACAGGGGGACGGGCGGGGAGCTGTTTTTT.

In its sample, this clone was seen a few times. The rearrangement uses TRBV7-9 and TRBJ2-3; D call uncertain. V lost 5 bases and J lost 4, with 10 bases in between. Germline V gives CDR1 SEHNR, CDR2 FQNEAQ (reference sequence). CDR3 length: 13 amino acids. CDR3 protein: CASSGEAADTQYF. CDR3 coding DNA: TGTGCCAGCAGCGGAGAGGCAGCAGATACGCAGTATTTT.

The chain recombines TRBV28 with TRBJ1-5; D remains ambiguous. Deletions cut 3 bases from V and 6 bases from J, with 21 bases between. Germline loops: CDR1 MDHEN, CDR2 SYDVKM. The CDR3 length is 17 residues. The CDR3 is CASSFSIDWEEGQPQHF. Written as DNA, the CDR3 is TGTGCCAGCAGTTTTTCCATCGACTGGGAAGAAGGTCAGCCCCAGCATTTT.

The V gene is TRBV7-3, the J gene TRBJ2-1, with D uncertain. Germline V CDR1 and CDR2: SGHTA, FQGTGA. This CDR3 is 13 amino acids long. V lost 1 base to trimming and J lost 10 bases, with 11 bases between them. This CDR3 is CASSLSVFGEQFF. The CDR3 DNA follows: TGTGCCAGCAGCTTAAGCGTATTCGGCGAGCAGTTCTTC. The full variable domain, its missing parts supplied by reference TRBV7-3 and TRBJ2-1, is GAGVSQTPSNKVTEKGKYVELRCDPISGHTALYWYRQSLGQGPEFLIYFQGTGAADDSGLPNDRFFAVRPEGSVSTLKIQRTERGDSAVYLCASSLSVFGEQFFGPGTRLTVL.

CDR3 nucleotide sequence: TGTGCCAGCAGCGTAGTCGGCGGAGCCCGTACTCATGAGCAGTTCTTC. Translated, it gives CASSVVGGARTHEQFF. The V call is TRBV9, the J call TRBJ2-1; D remains ambiguous. CDR3 length: 16 residues. Trimming removed 0 bases at V and 8 bases at J, with 18 bases between. Germline CDR1 is SGDLS and CDR2 is YYNGEE.

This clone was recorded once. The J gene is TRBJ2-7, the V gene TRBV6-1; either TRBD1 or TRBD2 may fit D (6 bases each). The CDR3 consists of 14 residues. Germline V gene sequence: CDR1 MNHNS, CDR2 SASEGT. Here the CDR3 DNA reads TGTGCAGGGGGGAGACGGGGCCCATCCTACGAGCAGTACTTC. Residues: CAGGRRGPSYEQYF.

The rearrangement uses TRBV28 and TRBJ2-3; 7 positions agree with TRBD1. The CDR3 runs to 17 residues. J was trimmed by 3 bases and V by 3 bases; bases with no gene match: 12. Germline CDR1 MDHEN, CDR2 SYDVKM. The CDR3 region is CASSFSLSDRDTDTQYF. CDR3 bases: TGTGCCAGCAGTTTCTCGCTTTCCGACAGGGATACAGATACGCAGTATTTT.

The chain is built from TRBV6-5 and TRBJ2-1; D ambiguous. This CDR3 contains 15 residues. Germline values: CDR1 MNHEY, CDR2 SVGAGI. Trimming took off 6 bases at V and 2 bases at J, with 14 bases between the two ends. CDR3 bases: TGTGCCAGCAGCCCCAGTGACCTCCCCTACAATGAGCAGTTCTTC. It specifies CASSPSDLPYNEQFF.

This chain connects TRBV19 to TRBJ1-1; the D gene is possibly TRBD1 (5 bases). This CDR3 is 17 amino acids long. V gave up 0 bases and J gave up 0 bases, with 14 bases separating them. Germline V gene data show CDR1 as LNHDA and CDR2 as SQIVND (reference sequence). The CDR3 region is CASSIDRRGNMNTEAFF. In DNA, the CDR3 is TGTGCCAGTAGTATAGATCGACGGGGCAATATGAACACTGAAGCTTTCTTT.

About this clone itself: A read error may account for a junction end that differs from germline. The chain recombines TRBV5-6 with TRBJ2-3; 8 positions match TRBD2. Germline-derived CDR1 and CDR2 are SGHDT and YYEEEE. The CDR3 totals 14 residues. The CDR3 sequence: CASNLSGGSDTQYF. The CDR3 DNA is TGTGCCAGCAACTTGAGCGGGGGTTCAGATACGCAGTATTTT.

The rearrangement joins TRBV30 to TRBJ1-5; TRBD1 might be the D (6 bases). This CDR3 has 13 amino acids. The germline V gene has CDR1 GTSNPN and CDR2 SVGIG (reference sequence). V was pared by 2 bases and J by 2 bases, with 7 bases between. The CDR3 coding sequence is TGTGCCTGGAGTCCAGGGGGCAATCAGCCCCAGCATTTT. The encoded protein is CAWSPGGNQPQHF.

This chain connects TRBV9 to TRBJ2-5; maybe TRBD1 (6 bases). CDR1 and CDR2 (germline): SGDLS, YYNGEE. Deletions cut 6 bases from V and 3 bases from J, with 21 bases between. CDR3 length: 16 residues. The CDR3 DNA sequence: TGTGCCAGCACCGCCAACCCATCAGGGGTAAAAGAGACCCAGTACTTC. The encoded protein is CASTANPSGVKETQYF.

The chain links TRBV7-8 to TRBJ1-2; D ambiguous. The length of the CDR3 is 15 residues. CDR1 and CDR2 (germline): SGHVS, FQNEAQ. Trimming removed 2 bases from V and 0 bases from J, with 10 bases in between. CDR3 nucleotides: TGTGCCAGCAGCTTAACCTTGGGAGCTAACTATGGCTACACCTTC. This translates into CASSLTLGANYGYTF.